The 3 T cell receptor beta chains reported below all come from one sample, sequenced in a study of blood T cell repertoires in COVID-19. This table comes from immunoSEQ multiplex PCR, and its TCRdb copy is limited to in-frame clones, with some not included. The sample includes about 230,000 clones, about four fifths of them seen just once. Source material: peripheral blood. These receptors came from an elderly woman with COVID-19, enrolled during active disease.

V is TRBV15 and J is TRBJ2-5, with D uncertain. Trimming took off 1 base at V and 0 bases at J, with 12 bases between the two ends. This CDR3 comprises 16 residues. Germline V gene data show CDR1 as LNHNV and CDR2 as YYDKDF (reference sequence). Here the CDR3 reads CATSRGVAGYQETQYF. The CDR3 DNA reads TGTGCCACCAGCAGAGGAGTGGCCGGGTACCAAGAGACCCAGTACTTC.

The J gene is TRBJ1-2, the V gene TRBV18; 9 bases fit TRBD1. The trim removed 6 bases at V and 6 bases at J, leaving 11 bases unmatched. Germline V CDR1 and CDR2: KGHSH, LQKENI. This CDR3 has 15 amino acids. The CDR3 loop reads CASSRGQGGVDGYTF. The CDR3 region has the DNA TGTGCCAGCTCTCGGGGACAGGGAGGAGTCGATGGCTACACCTTC.

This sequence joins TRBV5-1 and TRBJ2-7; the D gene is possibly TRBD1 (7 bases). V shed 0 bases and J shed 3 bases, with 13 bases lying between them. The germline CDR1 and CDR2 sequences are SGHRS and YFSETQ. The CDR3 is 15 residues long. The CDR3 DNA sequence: TGCGCCAGCAGCTTGGCCGGGGGACAGAACTACGAGCAGTACTTC. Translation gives CASSLAGGQNYEQYF.